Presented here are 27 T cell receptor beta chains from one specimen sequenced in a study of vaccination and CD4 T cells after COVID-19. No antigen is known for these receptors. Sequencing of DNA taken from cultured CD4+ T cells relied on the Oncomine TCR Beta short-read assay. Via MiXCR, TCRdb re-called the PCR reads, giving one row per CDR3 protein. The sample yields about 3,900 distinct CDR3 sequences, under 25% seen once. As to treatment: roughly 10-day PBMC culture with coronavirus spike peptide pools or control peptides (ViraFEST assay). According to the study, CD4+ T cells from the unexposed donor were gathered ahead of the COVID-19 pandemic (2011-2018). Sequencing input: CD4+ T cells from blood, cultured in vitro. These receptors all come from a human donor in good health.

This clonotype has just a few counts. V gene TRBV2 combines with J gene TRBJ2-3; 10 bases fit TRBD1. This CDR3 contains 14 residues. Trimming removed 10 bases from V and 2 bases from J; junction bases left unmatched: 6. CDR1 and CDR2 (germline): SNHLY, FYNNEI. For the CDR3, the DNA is TGTGCCACTGCGGGACAGGGGACCACAGATACGCAGTATTTT. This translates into CATAGQGTTDTQYF.

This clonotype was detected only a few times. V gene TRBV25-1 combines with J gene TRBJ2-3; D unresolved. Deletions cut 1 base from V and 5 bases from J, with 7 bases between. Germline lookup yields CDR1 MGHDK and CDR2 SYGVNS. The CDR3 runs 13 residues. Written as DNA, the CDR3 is TGTGCCAGCAGTGAATTGATTATAGATACGCAGTATTTT. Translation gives CASSELIIDTQYF.

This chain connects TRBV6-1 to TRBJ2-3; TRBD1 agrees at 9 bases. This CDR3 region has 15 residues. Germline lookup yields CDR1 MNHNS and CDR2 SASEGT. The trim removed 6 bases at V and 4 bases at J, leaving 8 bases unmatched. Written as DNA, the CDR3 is TGTGCCAGCAGAATGGGACAGGGAGTCCCAGATACGCAGTATTTT. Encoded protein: CASRMGQGVPDTQYF.

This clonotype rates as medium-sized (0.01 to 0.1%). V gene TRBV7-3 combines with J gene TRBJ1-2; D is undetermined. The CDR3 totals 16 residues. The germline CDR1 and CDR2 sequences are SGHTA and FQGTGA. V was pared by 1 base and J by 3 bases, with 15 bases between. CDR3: CASSLRAGDRDYGYTF. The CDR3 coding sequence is TGTGCCAGCAGCTTAAGGGCTGGGGATCGGGACTATGGCTACACCTTC.

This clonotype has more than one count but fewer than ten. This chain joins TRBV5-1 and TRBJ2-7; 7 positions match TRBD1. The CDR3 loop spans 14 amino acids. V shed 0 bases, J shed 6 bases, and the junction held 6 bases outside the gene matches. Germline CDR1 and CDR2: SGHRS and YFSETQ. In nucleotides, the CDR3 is TGCGCCAGCAGCTTGGGGTCGACAGGGTTCGAGCAGTACTTC. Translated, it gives CASSLGSTGFEQYF. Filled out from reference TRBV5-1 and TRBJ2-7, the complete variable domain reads KAGVTQTPRYLIKTRGQQVTLSCSPISGHRSVSWYQQTPGQGLQFLFEYFSETQRNKGNFPGRFSGRQFSNSRSEMNVSTLELGDSALYLCASSLGSTGFEQYFGPGTRLTVT.

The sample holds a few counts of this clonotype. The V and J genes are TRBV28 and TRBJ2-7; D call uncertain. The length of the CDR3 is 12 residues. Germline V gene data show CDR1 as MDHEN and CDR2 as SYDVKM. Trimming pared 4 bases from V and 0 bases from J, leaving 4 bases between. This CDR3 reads CASSSSSYEQYF. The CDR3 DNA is TGTGCCAGCAGTTCCAGCTCCTACGAGCAGTACTTC.

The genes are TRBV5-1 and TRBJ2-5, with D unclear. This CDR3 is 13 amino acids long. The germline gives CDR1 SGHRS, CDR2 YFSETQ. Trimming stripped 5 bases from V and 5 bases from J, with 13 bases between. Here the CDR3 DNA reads TGCGCCAGCAGTCAGTCGGGTTGGGAGACCCAGTACTTC. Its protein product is CASSQSGWETQYF.

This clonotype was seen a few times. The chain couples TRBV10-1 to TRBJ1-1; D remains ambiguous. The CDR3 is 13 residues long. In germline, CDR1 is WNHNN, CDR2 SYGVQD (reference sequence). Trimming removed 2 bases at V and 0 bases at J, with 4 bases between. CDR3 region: CASSENMNTEAFF. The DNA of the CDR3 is TGCGCCAGCAGTGAGAACATGAACACTGAAGCTTTCTTT.

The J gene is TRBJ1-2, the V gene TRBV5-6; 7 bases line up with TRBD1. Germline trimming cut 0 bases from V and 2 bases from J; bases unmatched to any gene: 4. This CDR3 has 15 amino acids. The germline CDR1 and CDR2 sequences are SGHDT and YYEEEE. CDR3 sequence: CASSLALGQNYGYTF. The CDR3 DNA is TGTGCCAGCAGCTTGGCCCTGGGACAGAACTATGGCTACACCTTC.

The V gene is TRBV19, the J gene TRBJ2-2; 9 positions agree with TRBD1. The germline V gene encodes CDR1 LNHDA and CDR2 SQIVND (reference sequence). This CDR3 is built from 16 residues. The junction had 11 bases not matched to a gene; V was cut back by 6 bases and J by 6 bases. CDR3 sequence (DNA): TGTGCCAGTAGCATCCTGGGACAGGGTAAAGCCGGGGAGCTGTTTTTT. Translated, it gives CASSILGQGKAGELFF.

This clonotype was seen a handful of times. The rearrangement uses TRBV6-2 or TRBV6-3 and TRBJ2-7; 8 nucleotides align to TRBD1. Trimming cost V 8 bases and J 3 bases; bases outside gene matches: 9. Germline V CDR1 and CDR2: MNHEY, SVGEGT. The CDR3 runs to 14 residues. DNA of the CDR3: TGTGCCAGCTGCGGCTACAGGGGGAGCTACGAGCAGTACTTC. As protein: CASCGYRGSYEQYF.

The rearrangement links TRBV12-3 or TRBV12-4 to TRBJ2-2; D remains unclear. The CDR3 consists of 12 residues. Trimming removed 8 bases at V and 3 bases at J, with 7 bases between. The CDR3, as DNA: TGTGCCAGCGGCGTGTACACCGGGGAGCTGTTTTTT. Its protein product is CASGVYTGELFF.

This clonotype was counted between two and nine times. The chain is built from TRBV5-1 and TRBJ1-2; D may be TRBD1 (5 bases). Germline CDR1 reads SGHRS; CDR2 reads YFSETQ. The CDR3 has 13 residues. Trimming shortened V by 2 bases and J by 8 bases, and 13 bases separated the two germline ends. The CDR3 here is CASSFWTGHGYTF. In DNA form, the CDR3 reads TGCGCCAGCAGCTTCTGGACGGGGCACGGCTACACCTTC.

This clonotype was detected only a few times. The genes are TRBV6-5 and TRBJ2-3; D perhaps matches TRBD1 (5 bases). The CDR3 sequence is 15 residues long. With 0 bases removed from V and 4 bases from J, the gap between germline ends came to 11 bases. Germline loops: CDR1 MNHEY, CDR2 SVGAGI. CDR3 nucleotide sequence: TGTGCCAGCAGTTACTCGAGTCAGGGCTCAGATACGCAGTATTTT. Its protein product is CASSYSSQGSDTQYF.

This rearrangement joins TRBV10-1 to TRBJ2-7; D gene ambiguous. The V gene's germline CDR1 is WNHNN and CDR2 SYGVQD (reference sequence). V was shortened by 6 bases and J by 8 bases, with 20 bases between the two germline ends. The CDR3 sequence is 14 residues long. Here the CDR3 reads CASRWRNPSWKQYF. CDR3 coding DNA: TGCGCCAGCAGATGGAGAAATCCTAGTTGGAAGCAGTACTTC.

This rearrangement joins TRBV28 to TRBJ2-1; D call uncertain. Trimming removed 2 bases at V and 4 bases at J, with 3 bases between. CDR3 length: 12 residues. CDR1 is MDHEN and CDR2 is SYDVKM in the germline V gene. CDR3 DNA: TGTGCCAGCAGTTTAAATTACAATGAGCAGTTCTTC. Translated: CASSLNYNEQFF.

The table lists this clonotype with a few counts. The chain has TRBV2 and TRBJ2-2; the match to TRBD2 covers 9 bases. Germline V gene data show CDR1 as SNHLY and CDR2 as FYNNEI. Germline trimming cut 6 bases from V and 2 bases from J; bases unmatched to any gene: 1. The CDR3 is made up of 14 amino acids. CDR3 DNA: TGTGCCAGCAGAGCGGGAGGAAACACCGGGGAGCTGTTTTTT. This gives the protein CASRAGGNTGELFF.

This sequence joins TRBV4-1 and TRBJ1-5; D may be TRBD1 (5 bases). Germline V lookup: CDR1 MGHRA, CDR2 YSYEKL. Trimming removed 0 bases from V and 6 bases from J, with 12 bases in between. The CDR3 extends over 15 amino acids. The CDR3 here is CASSQDSDRVQPQHF. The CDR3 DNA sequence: TGCGCCAGCAGCCAAGATAGCGACAGAGTTCAGCCCCAGCATTTT.

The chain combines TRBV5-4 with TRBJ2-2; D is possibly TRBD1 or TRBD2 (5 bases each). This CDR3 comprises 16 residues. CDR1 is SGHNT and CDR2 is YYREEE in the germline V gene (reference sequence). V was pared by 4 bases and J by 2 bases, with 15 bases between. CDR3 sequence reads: CASSLGGTGNTGELFF. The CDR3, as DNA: TGTGCCAGCAGCCTTGGTGGGACGGGAAACACCGGGGAGCTGTTTTTT.

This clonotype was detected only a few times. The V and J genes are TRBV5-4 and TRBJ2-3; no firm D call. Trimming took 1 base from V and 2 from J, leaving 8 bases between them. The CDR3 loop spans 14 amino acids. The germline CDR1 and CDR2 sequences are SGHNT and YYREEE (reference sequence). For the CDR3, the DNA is TGTGCCAGCAGCTTGCCCCAGGCCACAGATACGCAGTATTTT. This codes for CASSLPQATDTQYF.

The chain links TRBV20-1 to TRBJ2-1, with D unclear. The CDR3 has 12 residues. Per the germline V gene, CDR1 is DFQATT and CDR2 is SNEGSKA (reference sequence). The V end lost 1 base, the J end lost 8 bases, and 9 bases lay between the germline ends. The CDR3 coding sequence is TGCAGTGCTAGAGGTCTTGTCCATGAGCAGTTCTTC. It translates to CSARGLVHEQFF.

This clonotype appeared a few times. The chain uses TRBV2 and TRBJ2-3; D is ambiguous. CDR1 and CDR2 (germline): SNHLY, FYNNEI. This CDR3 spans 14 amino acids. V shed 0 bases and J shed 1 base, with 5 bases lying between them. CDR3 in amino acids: CASSEAARTDTQYF. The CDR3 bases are TGTGCCAGCAGTGAAGCGGCTCGCACAGATACGCAGTATTTT. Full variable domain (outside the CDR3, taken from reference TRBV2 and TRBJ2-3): EPEVTQTPSHQVTQMGQEVILRCVPISNHLYFYWYRQILGQKVEFLVSFYNNEISEKSEIFDDQFSVERPDGSNFTLKIRSTKLEDSAMYFCASSEAARTDTQYFGPGTRLTVL.

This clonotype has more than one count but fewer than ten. CDR3 nucleotide sequence: TGCAGTGCTTTTGTGACAGGGCTCGGCTACAATGAGCAGTTCTTC. Protein: CSAFVTGLGYNEQFF. The rearrangement uses TRBV20-1 and TRBJ2-1; 7 nucleotides match TRBD1. Germline V gives CDR1 DFQATT, CDR2 SNEGSKA (reference sequence). The V gene end was trimmed by 5 bases and the J gene end by 3 bases; junction bases not matched to a gene: 10. The CDR3 runs 15 residues.

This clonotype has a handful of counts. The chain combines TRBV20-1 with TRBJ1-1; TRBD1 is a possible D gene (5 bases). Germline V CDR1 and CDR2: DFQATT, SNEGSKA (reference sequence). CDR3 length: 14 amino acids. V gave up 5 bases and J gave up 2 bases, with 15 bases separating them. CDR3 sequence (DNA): TGCAGTGCTCAAGACGGGACGGTAAACACTGAAGCTTTCTTT. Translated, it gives CSAQDGTVNTEAFF.

CDR3 DNA: TGTGCCAGCAGCTTGGTTAGGGAACCTTATGGCTACACCTTC. This codes for CASSLVREPYGYTF. The chain has TRBV5-6 and TRBJ1-2; D not resolved. Germline V CDR1 and CDR2: SGHDT, YYEEEE. V was pared by 0 bases and J by 5 bases, with 11 bases between. The CDR3 length is 14 residues. The full variable domain, in which reference TRBV5-6 and TRBJ1-2 provide the parts outside the CDR3, is DAGVTQSPTHLIKTRGQQVTLRCSPKSGHDTVSWYQQALGQGPQFIFQYYEEEERQRGNFPDRFSGHQFPNYSSELNVNALLLGDSALYLCASSLVREPYGYTFGSGTRLTVV.

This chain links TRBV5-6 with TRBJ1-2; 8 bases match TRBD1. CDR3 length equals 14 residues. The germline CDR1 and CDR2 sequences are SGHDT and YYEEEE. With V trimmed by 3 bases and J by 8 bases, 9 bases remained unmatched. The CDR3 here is CASSYDRGLRGYTF. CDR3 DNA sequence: TGTGCCAGCAGCTACGACAGGGGCCTCAGGGGCTACACCTTC.

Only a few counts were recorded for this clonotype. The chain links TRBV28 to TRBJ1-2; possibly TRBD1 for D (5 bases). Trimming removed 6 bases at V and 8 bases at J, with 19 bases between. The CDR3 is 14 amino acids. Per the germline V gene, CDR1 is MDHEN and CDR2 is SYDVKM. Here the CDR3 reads CASRGAGLSGGYTF. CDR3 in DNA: TGTGCCAGCAGAGGGGCAGGACTCTCGGGGGGCTACACCTTC.